This passage covers 20 T cell receptor beta chains from one sample sequenced in a study of human T cells and chemical hapten exposure. The time point here: patch test 3, about 24 weeks after DPC sensitization. Noted treatment: therapeutic diphenylcyclopropenone sensitization with weekly scalp DPC. TCRdb re-called the RACE reads through MiXCR, storing one row per CDR3 protein. The table has approximately 86,000 distinct CDR3 sequences, roughly 11% seen once. Sample: whole blood, taken in connection with sensitization to the hapten diphenylcyclopropenone (DPC). The receptor source for this set is a woman in her twenties or thirties with alopecia areata. Some clones in this sample may be carry-over from other donors' samples.

In this sample, this clonotype turned up many times. The chain uses TRBV3-1 and TRBJ1-6; tentative D call: TRBD1 (6 bases). Germline V gene sequence: CDR1 LGHDT, CDR2 YNNKEL (reference sequence). The CDR3 covers 13 residues. The V end was cut by 4 bases, the J end by 18 bases, with 19 bases between. This CDR3 reads CASSLRGSRASHF. CDR3 coding DNA: TGTGCCAGCAGCCTAAGGGGGTCTAGGGCCTCCCACTTT.

J is TRBJ1-6 and V is TRBV6-2 or TRBV6-3; no clear D gene. The CDR3 runs 18 residues. Trimming took 0 bases from V and 0 from J, leaving 12 bases between them. From germline, CDR1 is MNHEY and CDR2 SVGEGT. CDR3 in DNA: TGTGCCAGCAGTTACTCAATCGAATGGAGCTCCTATAATTCACCCCTCCACTTT. This sequence encodes CASSYSIEWSSYNSPLHF.

This clonotype was detected ten times or more. V and J are TRBV11-2 and TRBJ2-7; D is possibly TRBD1 or TRBD2 (6 bases each). Trimming took off 2 bases at V and 5 bases at J, with 13 bases between the two ends. From germline, CDR1 is SGHAT and CDR2 FQNNGV. The CDR3 runs to 14 residues. Written as DNA, the CDR3 is TGTGCCAGCAGCTTACCGGGGGCGGCGAACGAGCAGTACTTC. This encodes CASSLPGAANEQYF.

The table lists this clonotype with many counts. The chain joins TRBV18 to TRBJ1-3; tentatively, D is TRBD1 (5 bases). Germline CDR1 is KGHSH and CDR2 is LQKENI. V lost 0 bases and J lost 0, with 9 bases in between. The CDR3 extends over 16 amino acids. The CDR3: CASSPPWGVSGNTIYF. CDR3 bases: TGTGCCAGCTCACCACCGTGGGGGGTCTCTGGAAACACCATATATTTT.

This clonotype was observed many times. The chain has TRBV5-1 and TRBJ2-5, with 7 bases that match TRBD1. Germline V gene data show CDR1 as SGHRS and CDR2 as YFSETQ. This CDR3 contains 13 residues. J gave up 2 bases and V 7 bases, and 5 bases lay outside the gene matches. The CDR3 here is CASRPGQQETQYF. Here the CDR3 DNA reads TGCGCCAGCCGCCCGGGACAGCAAGAGACCCAGTACTTC. The whole variable domain, filled in from reference TRBV5-1 and TRBJ2-5, reads KAGVTQTPRYLIKTRGQQVTLSCSPISGHRSVSWYQQTPGQGLQFLFEYFSETQRNKGNFPGRFSGRQFSNSRSEMNVSTLELGDSALYLCASRPGQQETQYFGPGTRLLVL.

In regard to this clonotype: A clone one base away is much larger, so this may be a read error. The chain uses TRBV28 and TRBJ2-6; TRBD1 or TRBD2 may be the D gene (5 bases each). Germline V lookup: CDR1 MDHEN, CDR2 SYDVKM. Trimming pared 3 bases from V and 6 bases from J, leaving 18 bases between. This CDR3 region has 17 residues. Here the CDR3 reads CASSLGPWGSEANVLTF. The CDR3 region has the DNA TGTGCCAGCAGTTTGGGCCCCTGGGGGTCGGAGGCCAACGTCCTGACTTTC.

The chain combines TRBV2 with TRBJ1-6, with D unresolved. Germline V CDR1 and CDR2: SNHLY, FYNNEI. The V and J ends lost 2 bases and 7 bases respectively, with 6 bases between them. The CDR3 consists of 13 residues. CDR3 in amino acids: CASSETLNSPLHF. The CDR3 coding sequence is TGTGCCAGCAGTGAAACATTGAATTCACCCCTCCACTTT.

This clonotype was counted at least ten times. This rearrangement joins TRBV11-2 to TRBJ2-7, with D possibly being TRBD1 (5 bases). Germline V gives CDR1 SGHAT, CDR2 FQNNGV. Trimming took 6 bases from V and 3 from J, leaving 21 bases between them. This CDR3 has 16 residues. The CDR3 here is CASSLRGNWENYEQYF. CDR3 bases: TGTGCCAGCAGTCTTAGGGGTAACTGGGAAAACTACGAGCAGTACTTC. Full variable domain (rest looked up from reference TRBV11-2 and TRBJ2-7): EAGVAQSPRYKIIEKRQSVAFWCNPISGHATLYWYQQILGQGPKLLIQFQNNGVVDDSQLPKDRFSAERLKGVDSTLKIQPAKLEDSAVYLCASSLRGNWENYEQYFGPGTRLTVT.

This clonotype has ten or more counts. The germline gene is not matched at one end of the junction; a read error may be the cause. The rearrangement uses TRBV2 and TRBJ1-1; perhaps TRBD1 as D (5 bases). The CDR3 runs 14 residues. Germline values: CDR1 SNHLY, CDR2 FYNNEI. The CDR3 reads CASTETGGYTEAFF. CDR3 nucleotides: TGTGCCAGCACTGAAACAGGAGGTTACACTGAAGCTTTCTTT.

The rearrangement uses TRBV5-1 and TRBJ2-1; 7 bases align to TRBD2. Losses at the gene ends were 1 base for V and 5 bases for J; bases not matched to a gene: 6. This CDR3 spans 15 amino acids. CDR1 and CDR2 (germline): SGHRS, YFSETQ. The CDR3 DNA follows: TGCGCCAGCAGCTTGACGGCGGGAGTACACAATGAGCAGTTCTTC. Residues: CASSLTAGVHNEQFF. Variable domain in full (rest from reference TRBV5-1 and TRBJ2-1): KAGVTQTPRYLIKTRGQQVTLSCSPISGHRSVSWYQQTPGQGLQFLFEYFSETQRNKGNFPGRFSGRQFSNSRSEMNVSTLELGDSALYLCASSLTAGVHNEQFFGPGTRLTVL.

The table lists this clonotype with many counts. The rearrangement links TRBV10-1 to TRBJ1-5; 9 positions agree with TRBD1. The CDR3 runs to 17 residues. V was clipped by 0 bases and J by 5 bases; unmatched bases: 8. CDR1 is WNHNN, CDR2 SYGVQD, per germline (reference sequence). The CDR3 region has the DNA TGCGCCAGCAGTGAGTCGATGGGACAGGGTAACGATCAGCCCCAGCATTTT. Protein product: CASSESMGQGNDQPQHF.

This clonotype came up many times. The CDR3 coding sequence is TGTGCCAGCACCGACCGGACGGTCTCTGGAAACACCATATATTTT. It is translated as CASTDRTVSGNTIYF. The rearrangement links TRBV6-6 to TRBJ1-3; D call uncertain. Trimming stripped 7 bases from V and 0 bases from J, with 13 bases between. The CDR3 runs to 15 residues. Germline V gene sequence: CDR1 MNHNY, CDR2 SVGAGI (reference sequence).

This clonotype occurred a few times. This chain links TRBV7-2 with TRBJ2-7; 7 bases are a match to TRBD1. Per the germline V gene, CDR1 is SGHTA and CDR2 is FQGNSA. This CDR3 comprises 13 residues. Germline trimming cut 5 bases from V and 3 bases from J; bases unmatched to any gene: 4. CDR3 nucleotides: TGTGCCAGCAGCGTAGACAGGGACTACGAGCAGTACTTC. Translating it yields CASSVDRDYEQYF.

In this sample, this clonotype turned up many times. The chain employs TRBV4-3 and TRBJ2-7; 9 bases match TRBD1. The ends lost 1 base at V and 7 bases at J; junction bases unmatched: 8. The length of the CDR3 is 15 residues. Germline loops: CDR1 LGHNA, CDR2 YSLEER. CDR3 amino acids: CASSQGTGVVEEQYF. The CDR3 region has the DNA TGCGCCAGCAGCCAAGGGACAGGGGTAGTAGAGGAGCAGTACTTC.

This clonotype was counted many times. This chain links TRBV28 with TRBJ1-2; no definite D call. The germline gives CDR1 MDHEN, CDR2 SYDVKM. The CDR3 has 13 residues. The germline V and J ends were trimmed by 11 bases and 3 bases, with 16 bases remaining between them. The CDR3 DNA reads as TGTGCCTCCTCTGAGGGTTTCTACTATGGCTACACCTTC. It is translated as CASSEGFYYGYTF.

Ten or more counts support this clonotype. The rearrangement uses TRBV6-1 and TRBJ2-2; TRBD2 matches at 7 bases. Per the germline V gene, CDR1 is MNHNS and CDR2 is SASEGT. The CDR3 contains 14 residues. Trimming at V came to 6 bases and at J to 2 bases, leaving 3 bases not matched to a gene. The chain's CDR3 is CASRTSLNTGELFF. The CDR3 DNA reads TGTGCCAGCAGGACTAGCCTTAACACCGGGGAGCTGTTTTTT.

This clonotype was recorded many times. In DNA form, the CDR3 reads TGTGCCAGCAGCAATTACAGAGAAACCTACGAGCAGTACTTC. Encoded protein: CASSNYRETYEQYF. V gene TRBV7-9 combines with J gene TRBJ2-7; D is undetermined. The V end was cut by 5 bases, the J end by 2 bases, with 13 bases between. Per the germline V gene, CDR1 is SEHNR and CDR2 is FQNEAQ (reference sequence). The CDR3 is 14 amino acids.

The sample holds many counts of this clonotype. V gene TRBV29-1 combines with J gene TRBJ2-7; D is tentatively TRBD1 or TRBD2 (5 bases each). Trimming left V 7 bases short and J 6 bases short, with 19 bases between. The CDR3 loop spans 13 amino acids. Germline CDR1 SQVTM, CDR2 ANQGSEA. CDR3 region: CSGTGPGGSEQYV. The CDR3 region has the DNA TGCAGCGGGACGGGACCCGGTGGTTCCGAGCAGTACGTC.

Many counts were recorded for this clonotype. The CDR3 nucleotides are TGTGCCAGCAGTCCGGGACCTTATAATGAAAAACTGTTTTTT. Amino acid sequence: CASSPGPYNEKLFF. V gene TRBV27 combines with J gene TRBJ1-4; possible D gene TRBD1, 5 bases. The CDR3 sequence is 14 residues long. With 5 bases removed from V and 4 bases from J, the gap between germline ends came to 11 bases. The germline V gene encodes CDR1 MNHEY and CDR2 SMNVEV (reference sequence).

In this sample, this clonotype turned up many times. The V and J genes are TRBV6-4 and TRBJ1-2; D is possibly TRBD1 (5 bases). V lost 6 bases and J 4 bases, leaving 15 bases between the germline ends. The CDR3 is made up of 14 amino acids. Germline loops: CDR1 MRHNA, CDR2 SNTAGT. CDR3 region: CASSEGGAAYGYTF. For the CDR3, the DNA is TGTGCCAGCAGCGAAGGAGGGGCGGCCTATGGCTACACCTTC.